A selection of T cell receptor beta chains follows, all from one sample in a study of blood T cells in healthy people across ages. TCRdb re-called the 5' RACE reads through MiXCR, storing one row per CDR3 protein. The sample lists some 1.5 million distinct CDR3 sequences, about 45% occurring once. The sample consisted of blood. The receptors stem from a woman aged 18 to 35 in good health. The CDR3 runs from the conserved cysteine through the conserved F or W. D genes are given only for firm matches. Clone size appears in some rows only: once, few, many, or a class for an expanded clone.

v_gene,j_gene,abundance,d_gene,CDR3nt,CDR3aa
TRBV20-1,TRBJ2-7,.,.,TGCAGTGCTGGGACTGGCTACGAGCAGTACTTC,CSAGTGYEQYF
TRBV20-1,TRBJ1-5,few,.,TGCAGTGCCTCGGGGGGAGGTCAGCCCCAGCATTTT,CSASGGGQPQHF
TRBV20-1,TRBJ2-7,.,.,TGCAGTGCTAGAGATACCTGGGCCCCGACACGCTCCGAGCAGTACTTC,CSARDTWAPTRSEQYF
TRBV28,TRBJ2-5,.,.,TGTGCCAGCGGTAACAGGGTCGCCTTCCAAGAGACCCAGTACTTC,CASGNRVAFQETQYF
TRBV5-6,TRBJ2-7,few,.,TGTGCCAGCTCCTCCCTATCAGGGAGCTCCTACGAGCAGTACTTC,CASSSLSGSSYEQYF
TRBV2,TRBJ2-5,.,TRBD2,TGTGCCAGCAAACTAGCGGGGGGGTACAATGAGCAGTACTTC,CASKLAGGYNEQYF
TRBV12-3/TRBV12-4,TRBJ2-3,.,TRBD1,TGTGCCAGCAGTGTATTCCTCCTTGGACAGGGGAGCCGTAATACGCAGTATTTT,CASSVFLLGQGSRNTQYF
TRBV7-8,TRBJ2-3,.,.,TGTGCCAGCAGCCAAAGACGGGCCACCGTGGATACGCAGTATTTT,CASSQRRATVDTQYF
TRBV24-1,TRBJ2-1,.,TRBD2,TGTGCCACCAGTGTCACTAGCGGGAGCAGCTCCTACAATGAGCAGTTCTTC,CATSVTSGSSSYNEQFF
TRBV12-3/TRBV12-4,TRBJ2-2,.,.,TGTGCCAGCAGTGTATTCTCGGTAGACGGGGAGCTGTTTTTT,CASSVFSVDGELFF
TRBV7-8,TRBJ2-7,.,TRBD1,TGTGCCAGCAGGAACCACCGGGACAGGGACTACGAGCAGTACTTC,CASRNHRDRDYEQYF
TRBV4-3,TRBJ2-3,.,TRBD2,TGCGCCAGCAGCACCCGACGACTAGCGCGAGGAGGAGATACGCAGTATTTT,CASSTRRLARGGDTQYF
TRBV20-1,TRBJ2-1,.,.,TGCAGTGCTAGAGATGTAGTCAGCTCCTACAATGAGCAGTTCTTC,CSARDVVSSYNEQFF
TRBV24-1,TRBJ2-7,once,TRBD1,TGTGCCACCAGTGATCCCTCAACAGGGGTTGGCGAGCAGTACTTC,CATSDPSTGVGEQYF
TRBV7-2,TRBJ2-2,few,.,TGTGCCGGAGGAGGGCACACCGGGGAGCTGTTTTTT,CAGGGHTGELFF
TRBV6-2/TRBV6-3,TRBJ2-1,.,.,TGTGCCAGCAGTGCCGACACTTTCTCCTACAATGAGCAGTTCTTC,CASSADTFSYNEQFF
TRBV27,TRBJ2-3,.,TRBD2,TGTGCCAGCAGTTTTACTAGCGGGGGATCAGATACGCAGTATTTT,CASSFTSGGSDTQYF
TRBV5-1,TRBJ2-1,.,TRBD1,TGCGCCAGCAGCTGGCTTGCCGGGACAGGCTACAATGAGCAGTTCTTC,CASSWLAGTGYNEQFF
TRBV25-1,TRBJ1-4,few,.,TGTGCCAGTACCGCAGCTAATGAAAAACTGTTTTTT,CASTAANEKLFF
TRBV5-6,TRBJ2-7,.,.,TGTGCCAGCAGCTTGGACGGCAGAAGCAACGAGCAGTACTTC,CASSLDGRSNEQYF
TRBV28,TRBJ2-1,.,.,TGTGCCAGCATTCGGGGTGACGGAAGCTCCTACAATGAGCAGTTCTTC,CASIRGDGSSYNEQFF
TRBV6-5,TRBJ2-1,.,TRBD2,TGTGCCAGCAGTTCCACACTCCTAGCGGGCGATGAGCAGTTCTTC,CASSSTLLAGDEQFF
TRBV18,TRBJ2-7,.,.,TGCGCCAGCTCACCAAGGGTGGGACAAGGAGTCGAGCAGTACTTC,CASSPRVGQGVEQYF
TRBV12-3/TRBV12-4,TRBJ2-3,.,TRBD1,TGTGCCAGCAGTTCACGTCAAACAGGGGTCACTTCAGATACGCAGTATTTT,CASSSRQTGVTSDTQYF
TRBV20-1,TRBJ1-2,.,.,TGCAGTGCCCGTAACCGGGACGGCTCTTATGGCTACACCTTC,CSARNRDGSYGYTF
TRBV5-1,TRBJ2-7,.,TRBD1,TGCGCCAGCACTACGACAGGGTCCTACGAGCAGTACTTC,CASTTTGSYEQYF
TRBV27,TRBJ2-3,many,.,TGTGCCAGCAGTTTACTTGGAGGGCCGTGGGATACGCAGTATTTT,CASSLLGGPWDTQYF
TRBV6-5,TRBJ2-2,.,TRBD1,TGTGCCAGCAGTTTCGACAGGGGGTCCACCGGGGAGCTGTTTTTT,CASSFDRGSTGELFF
TRBV4-3,TRBJ2-6,.,.,TGCGCCAGCAGCCAAGATTTCGGAGTGTCTGGGGCCAACGTCCTGACTTTC,CASSQDFGVSGANVLTF
TRBV12-3/TRBV12-4,TRBJ2-7,few,.,TGTGCCAGCAGTGTTTCTAACTCCTACGAGCAGTACTTC,CASSVSNSYEQYF
TRBV7-8,TRBJ2-1,.,.,TGTGCCAGCAGCTCACCACCTGCCTCCTACAATGAGCAGTTCTTC,CASSSPPASYNEQFF
TRBV6-2/TRBV6-3,TRBJ2-1,.,.,TGTGCCAGCAGTAGAGGGGATACTTCCAATGAGCAGTTCTTC,CASSRGDTSNEQFF
TRBV29-1,TRBJ2-3,.,TRBD2,TGCAGCGTTGAAGATCCCAGACTAGCGGGGCCCATGGATACGCGGTATTTT,CSVEDPRLAGPMDTRYF
TRBV15,TRBJ2-3,.,.,TGTGCCACCAGCAGAAGCAGGGGTTTTAAGTTTGTAGATACGCAGTATTTT,CATSRSRGFKFVDTQYF
TRBV12-3/TRBV12-4,TRBJ2-4,.,.,TGTGCCAGCAGACCCGGGTACAGGGACCAGCAGTACTTC,CASRPGYRDQQYF
TRBV6-1,TRBJ1-6,.,.,TGTGCCAGCAGTTCCACCCGGGGGAATTCACCCCTCCACTTT,CASSSTRGNSPLHF
TRBV28,TRBJ1-5,few,.,TGTGCCAGCAGCCCCCCTGCAGGCAATCAGCCCCAGCATTTT,CASSPPAGNQPQHF
TRBV4-1,TRBJ1-1,.,.,TGCGCCAGCAGCCAAATTTACGGGACGAATGAAGCTTTCTTT,CASSQIYGTNEAFF
TRBV5-1,TRBJ2-3,few,TRBD1,TGCGCCAGCAGCTTTACTTTGGGACAGGGTACGGGTACGCAGTATTTT,CASSFTLGQGTGTQYF
TRBV25-1,TRBJ2-7,many,.,TGTGCCAGCAGTGAATCCTCAGGACAGTTCCTCAACGAGCAGTACTTC,CASSESSGQFLNEQYF
TRBV6-1,TRBJ2-1,.,.,TGTGCCAGCAGTACCTCGACCGTCAATGAGCAGTTCTTC,CASSTSTVNEQFF
TRBV30,TRBJ2-7,.,TRBD1,TGTGCCTGGAGTAGAGGGACAGGATCTACCGAGCAGTACTTC,CAWSRGTGSTEQYF
TRBV20-1,TRBJ2-5,.,.,TGCAGTGCTATGTTCCTCAGGGAGACCCAGTACTTC,CSAMFLRETQYF
TRBV7-2,TRBJ2-7,.,.,TGTGCCAGCAGCTTAGGGGACGTCGCCTACGAGCAGTACTTC,CASSLGDVAYEQYF
TRBV4-1,TRBJ1-5,.,.,TGCGCCAGCAGCCAAGAACGGATAGATAGCAATCAGCCCCAGCATTTT,CASSQERIDSNQPQHF
TRBV20-1,TRBJ1-1,.,.,TGCAGTGCGGTGCGGGGAAGCACTGAAGCTTTCTTT,CSAVRGSTEAFF